The rows below give T cell receptor beta chains drawn from one sample of a study of T cells in Graves' hyperthyroidism and ophthalmopathy. MiXCR, run by TCRdb on the multiplex PCR reads, gives a single entry per CDR3 protein. Of roughly 500,000 distinct CDR3 sequences listed, about 45% are singletons. Sequences were obtained from peripheral blood or thyroid tissue (not recorded which). Receptors originate from an adult woman with Graves' disease, either hyperthyroidism or ophthalmopathy (not recorded which). Both conserved end residues are part of each CDR3. D genes are given only for firm matches. Size is stated for part of the rows, as once, few or many counts, or as a class when the clone is expanded.

size: -; D: TRBD1; length: 13; J: TRBJ1-5; V: TRBV11-2; DNA: TGTGCCACGTCTCAGGGGGCTGAACAGCCCCAGCATTTT; CDR3: CATSQGAEQPQHF
size: -; D: -; length: 11; J: TRBJ1-4; V: TRBV7-9; DNA: TGTGCCAGCAGGTCCGACATAGAACTGTTTTTT; CDR3: CASRSDIELFF
size: -; D: -; length: 14; J: TRBJ1-1; V: TRBV2; DNA: TGTGCCAGCAGTGAATCCGGGGATGCGACTGAAGCTTTCTTT; CDR3: CASSESGDATEAFF
size: -; D: -; length: 15; J: TRBJ2-7; V: TRBV14; DNA: TGTGCCAGCAGCCAAGGACAGGCCTACACCGGGGAGCTGTACTTC; CDR3: CASSQGQAYTGELYF
size: many; D: TRBD2; length: 13; J: TRBJ2-2; V: TRBV13; DNA: TGTGCCACAGGACTAGTTGGCACCGGGGAGCTGTTTTTT; CDR3: CATGLVGTGELFF
size: few; D: -; length: 12; J: TRBJ1-1; V: TRBV30; DNA: TGTGCCTGGAGTCCTGTAGGGACTGAAGCTTTCTTT; CDR3: CAWSPVGTEAFF
size: once; D: TRBD1; length: 14; J: TRBJ2-7; V: TRBV5-1; DNA: TGCGCCAGCAGCACAGGACAGGGTCTTTCCGAGCAGTACTTC; CDR3: CASSTGQGLSEQYF
size: -; D: -; length: 14; J: TRBJ2-7; V: TRBV19; DNA: TGTGCCAGTAGTAGCCAGTCACAGGGAGGGGAGCAGTACTTC; CDR3: CASSSQSQGGEQYF
size: many; D: -; length: 11; J: TRBJ1-6; V: TRBV28; DNA: TGTGCCAGTGGCGGAGAGTCACCCCTCCACTTT; CDR3: CASGGESPLHF
size: -; D: -; length: 15; J: TRBJ1-1; V: TRBV20-1; DNA: TGCAGTGCTAGACGGGGCTCAGGACAGTACACTGAAGCTTTCTTT; CDR3: CSARRGSGQYTEAFF
size: -; D: TRBD1; length: 10; J: TRBJ1-1; V: TRBV12-3/TRBV12-4; DNA: TGTGCCAGCAGAAACAGGGGAGCTTTCTTT; CDR3: CASRNRGAFF
size: -; D: -; length: 12; J: TRBJ1-1; V: TRBV13; DNA: TGTGCCAGCAGCTTAGGCCTGGGACCGGCTTTCTTT; CDR3: CASSLGLGPAFF
size: -; D: TRBD1; length: 12; J: TRBJ1-2; V: TRBV15; DNA: TGTGCCCCCGCACAGGGGGCTAGTGGCTACACCTTC; CDR3: CAPAQGASGYTF
size: many; D: -; length: 13; J: TRBJ1-2; V: TRBV3-1; DNA: TGTGCCAGCAGCCAAGAGAGGAGACGAGGCTACACCTTC; CDR3: CASSQERRRGYTF
size: few; D: -; length: 15; J: TRBJ2-6; V: TRBV13; DNA: TGTGCCAGCAGCTTCAGACGAGCTGGGGCCAACGTCCTGACTTTC; CDR3: CASSFRRAGANVLTF
size: many; D: -; length: 16; J: TRBJ2-7; V: TRBV15; DNA: TGTGCCACCACCAAAACGAGCGGAGCTACCTCCTACGAGCAGTACTTC; CDR3: CATTKTSGATSYEQYF
size: many; D: TRBD1; length: 15; J: TRBJ1-1; V: TRBV19; DNA: TGTGCCAGTAGTCAACAACAGGGGCGGAGGTCTGAAGCTTTCTTT; CDR3: CASSQQQGRRSEAFF
size: -; D: -; length: 14; J: TRBJ2-5; V: TRBV7-2; DNA: TGTGCCAGCAGCTTATCTAGAAATCAAGAGACCCAGTACTTC; CDR3: CASSLSRNQETQYF
size: many; D: -; length: 16; J: TRBJ2-7; V: TRBV13; DNA: TGTGCCAGCAGCTTAGGTAAGCACCTACAAGACTACGAGCAGTACTTC; CDR3: CASSLGKHLQDYEQYF
size: many; D: -; length: 14; J: TRBJ2-7; V: TRBV5-6; DNA: TGTGCCAGCAGCTTGGGGCTAGCGCCCTACGAGCAGTACTTC; CDR3: CASSLGLAPYEQYF
size: few; D: -; length: 15; J: TRBJ2-3; V: TRBV10-3; DNA: TGTGCCATCAGTGAGTCGGGACTTCGCACAGATACGCAGTATTTT; CDR3: CAISESGLRTDTQYF
size: many; D: -; length: 11; J: TRBJ2-5; V: TRBV29-1; DNA: TGCAGCGTCGTCCACACGGAGACCCAGTACTTC; CDR3: CSVVHTETQYF
size: -; D: TRBD1; length: 16; J: TRBJ1-4; V: TRBV11-2; DNA: TGTGCCAGCAGCCCAGGAGGGGCAGGGGGGAAAGAAAAACTGTTTTTT; CDR3: CASSPGGAGGKEKLFF
size: many; D: -; length: 13; J: TRBJ1-2; V: TRBV27; DNA: TGTGCCAGCAGTTTCTCGGCGGACTATGGCTACACCTTC; CDR3: CASSFSADYGYTF
size: -; D: -; length: 13; J: TRBJ1-5; V: TRBV11-2; DNA: TGTGCCAGCAGCTTAGAAGAGGATCAGCCCCAGCATTTT; CDR3: CASSLEEDQPQHF
size: -; D: -; length: 16; J: TRBJ2-6; V: TRBV7-9; DNA: TGTGCCAGCAGTTCTGACAGACGCCCTGGGGCCAACGTCCTGACTTTC; CDR3: CASSSDRRPGANVLTF
size: few; D: -; length: 13; J: TRBJ2-7; V: TRBV20-1; DNA: TGCAGTGCTAGCGGGAGACTCTCCTACGAGCAGTACTTC; CDR3: CSASGRLSYEQYF
size: -; D: -; length: 14; J: TRBJ1-2; V: TRBV12-3/TRBV12-4; DNA: TGTGCCATCGGGGCTGCGGGCCCAGGCTATGGCTACACCTTC; CDR3: CAIGAAGPGYGYTF
size: many; D: -; length: 15; J: TRBJ1-1; V: TRBV4-1; DNA: TGCGCCAGCAGCTTAACAGGGTCGATGGACACTGAAGCTTTCTTT; CDR3: CASSLTGSMDTEAFF
size: -; D: TRBD1; length: 16; J: TRBJ2-6; V: TRBV10-3; DNA: TGTGCCATCATCAGGACAGGGCGGTCTGGGGCCAACGTCCTGACTTTC; CDR3: CAIIRTGRSGANVLTF
size: -; D: TRBD1; length: 13; J: TRBJ2-7; V: TRBV29-1; DNA: TGCAGCTCCCCCGGGCAGGGGGCTAACGAGCAGTACTTC; CDR3: CSSPGQGANEQYF
size: -; D: -; length: 16; J: TRBJ1-1; V: TRBV7-3; DNA: TGTGCCAGCAGCTTAGGGCAGGGGCCAAGTTACACTGAAGCTTTCTTT; CDR3: CASSLGQGPSYTEAFF
size: -; D: -; length: 12; J: TRBJ2-7; V: TRBV29-1; DNA: TGCAGCGTTGAAAAGGAGGGATACGAGCAGTACTTC; CDR3: CSVEKEGYEQYF
size: many; D: -; length: 13; J: TRBJ1-5; V: TRBV5-1; DNA: TGCGCCAGCAGCTTGGGTTATGGTCAGCCCCAGCATTTT; CDR3: CASSLGYGQPQHF
size: few; D: -; length: 13; J: TRBJ1-5; V: TRBV9; DNA: TGTGCCAGCAGCGCCGGGACCCAAGAGACCCAGCATTTT; CDR3: CASSAGTQETQHF
size: -; D: TRBD1; length: 13; J: TRBJ1-4; V: TRBV20-1; DNA: TGCAGTGCTCTGGGACAGGGGGCGGAAAAACTGTTTTTT; CDR3: CSALGQGAEKLFF
size: -; D: -; length: 13; J: TRBJ2-2; V: TRBV10-3; DNA: TGTGCCATCAGCCCCGGGGCTAGCGGGGAGCTGTTTTTT; CDR3: CAISPGASGELFF
size: -; D: -; length: 14; J: TRBJ1-5; V: TRBV7-9; DNA: TGTGCCAGCAGCCCTGACAGTCGATCATGGCCCCAGCATTTT; CDR3: CASSPDSRSWPQHF
size: many; D: -; length: 15; J: TRBJ1-5; V: TRBV19; DNA: -; CDR3: CASKPTGFGAGSQHF